These T cell receptor beta chains were read from a single sample in a study of T cells in Graves' hyperthyroidism and ophthalmopathy. One entry per CDR3 protein results from TCRdb running MiXCR on the multiplex PCR reads. The sample holds 450,000 to 650,000 distinct CDR3 sequences, approximately 17% seen once. The specimen sequenced was blood. Source of these receptors: a young woman with Graves' ophthalmopathy. Each CDR3 is given with its conserved first and last residue. D genes are given only for firm matches. The size of a clone is reported for some rows only, either as once, few or many, or as a class for expanded clones.

TRBJ1-1,.,TRBV10-3,.,CAISEGLTEAFF,TGTGCCATCAGTGAGGGCCTCACTGAAGCTTTCTTT
TRBJ2-1,TRBD1,TRBV29-1,many,CSVERDSSYNEQFF,TGCAGCGTTGAAAGGGACAGCTCCTACAATGAGCAGTTCTTC
TRBJ2-2,.,TRBV20-1,few,CSARVGRVLGELFF,TGCAGTGCTAGAGTGGGCAGGGTACTCGGGGAGCTGTTTTTT
TRBJ2-1,.,TRBV20-1,few,CSALGVSSYNEQFF,TGCAGTGCTTTGGGGGTTAGCTCCTACAATGAGCAGTTCTTC
TRBJ1-1,.,TRBV30,few,CAWSPDLGNTEAFF,TGTGCCTGGAGTCCGGATTTAGGGAACACTGAAGCTTTCTTT
TRBJ2-5,.,TRBV2,many,CASSDSGSPETQYF,TGTGCCAGCAGTGATTCCGGCTCCCCAGAGACCCAGTACTTC
TRBJ1-3,TRBD1,TRBV28,many,CASSSGTGGGNTIYF,TGTGCCAGCAGTTCTGGGACAGGGGGTGGAAACACCATATATTTT
TRBJ1-1,.,TRBV7-2,.,CASSLIGRYMNTEDFF,TGTGCCAGCAGCTTAATTGGCAGATATATGAACACTGAAGATTTCTTT
TRBJ2-1,TRBD2,TRBV30,.,CAWSVQAGGYNEQFF,TGTGCCTGGAGTGTTCAAGCGGGGGGCTACAATGAGCAGTTCTTC
TRBJ2-3,.,TRBV11-3,many,CASSPRQRDTDTQYF,TGTGCCAGCAGCCCCCGACAGCGAGACACAGATACGCAGTATTTT
TRBJ2-1,.,TRBV27,many,CASNPVGPTPSYNEQFF,TGTGCCAGCAATCCTGTTGGTCCCACCCCCTCCTACAATGAGCAGTTCTTC
TRBJ2-7,.,TRBV28,.,CASSVAPRGGWNEQYF,TGTGCCAGCAGCGTGGCCCCCCGCGGGGGCTGGAATGAGCAGTACTTC
TRBJ2-1,TRBD2,TRBV27,many,CASSLSMGLAGRNEQFF,TGTGCCAGCAGTTTATCAATGGGACTAGCGGGACGTAATGAGCAGTTCTTC
TRBJ2-3,.,TRBV20-1,many,CSAGRQTRDTQYF,TGCAGTGCCGGTCGCCAAACAAGAGATACGCAGTATTTT
TRBJ1-1,.,TRBV18,many,CASSPPGSGNTEAFF,TGTGCCAGCTCACCGCCAGGGTCTGGCAACACTGAAGCTTTCTTT